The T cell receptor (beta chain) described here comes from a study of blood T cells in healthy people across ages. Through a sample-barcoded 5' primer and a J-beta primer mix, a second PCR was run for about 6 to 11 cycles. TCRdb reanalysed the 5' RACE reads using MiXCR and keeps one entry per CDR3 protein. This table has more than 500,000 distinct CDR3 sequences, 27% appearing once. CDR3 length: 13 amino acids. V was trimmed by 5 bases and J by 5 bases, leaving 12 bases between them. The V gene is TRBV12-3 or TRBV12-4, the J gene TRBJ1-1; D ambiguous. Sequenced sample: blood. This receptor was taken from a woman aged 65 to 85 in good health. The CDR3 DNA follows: TGTGCCAGCAGTCGAAAGGTGGAGACTGAAGCTTTCTTT. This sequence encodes CASSRKVETEAFF.